Below are 12 T cell receptor beta chains sequenced from a single sample in a study of control samples from healthy donors and cancer patients. Sequencing used immunoSEQ multiplex PCR; TCRdb keeps in-frame clones, though not all of them. The sample includes 80,000 to 100,000 clones, just under 95% of them seen just once. What was sequenced was blood. The receptors stem from a human donor in good health. The donor label of this sample is uncertain.

This rearrangement joins TRBV10-3 to TRBJ1-1; 8 bases fit TRBD1. The CDR3 is 13 amino acids. Germline assignment: CDR1 ENHRY and CDR2 SYGVKD. J was trimmed by 5 bases and V by 9 bases; bases with no gene match: 8. The CDR3 DNA sequence: TGTGCCATTCAGGGGGCGTGGGAAACTGAAGCTTTCTTT. This translates into CAIQGAWETEAFF.

The CDR3 here is CASRTIGNTIYF. DNA of the CDR3: TGTGCCAGCAGAACGATCGGAAACACCATATATTTT. This sequence joins TRBV6-5 and TRBJ1-3; no definite D call. Trimming pared 6 bases from V and 4 bases from J, leaving 7 bases between. Germline loops: CDR1 MNHEY, CDR2 SVGAGI. This CDR3 is 12 amino acids long.

This clone was seen just once. The CDR3 sequence is CASHKGLPTNTDTQYF. CDR3 coding DNA: TGTGCCTCGCATAAAGGACTCCCCACAAACACAGATACGCAGTATTTT. This chain connects TRBV30 to TRBJ2-3; D is possibly TRBD2 (5 bases). The CDR3 spans 16 residues. CDR1 is GTSNPN and CDR2 is SVGIG in the germline V gene (reference sequence). The ends were cut back, 7 bases at V and 2 bases at J, with 22 bases in the middle.

This sequence joins TRBV7-7 and TRBJ2-5; TRBD1 aligns across 9 bases. J gave up 5 bases and V 3 bases, and 7 bases lay outside the gene matches. From germline, CDR1 is SSHAT and CDR2 FNYEAQ (reference sequence). This CDR3 contains 15 residues. Here the CDR3 reads CASSLGTGREETQYF. The CDR3 DNA reads as TGTGCCAGCAGCTTGGGGACAGGGAGAGAGGAGACCCAGTACTTC.

The CDR3, as DNA: TGTGCCAGCAGCCCTCACCAGAACACTGAAGCTTTCTTT. Encoded protein: CASSPHQNTEAFF. The chain joins TRBV3-1 (or the pseudogene TRBV3-2) to TRBJ1-1; D uncertain. CDR3 length: 13 residues. With 4 bases removed from V and 1 base from J, the gap between germline ends came to 7 bases. The V gene's germline CDR1 is LGHDT and CDR2 YNNKEL (reference sequence).

This chain's CDR3 is CAISRTGDTQYF. The CDR3, as DNA: TGTGCCATCAGCAGAACAGGAGATACGCAGTATTTT. This sequence joins TRBV10-3 and TRBJ2-3; weak D call: TRBD1 (5 bases). Trimming pared 6 bases from V and 5 bases from J, leaving 9 bases between. CDR3 length: 12 residues. The germline CDR1 and CDR2 sequences are ENHRY and SYGVKD.

The genes are TRBV4-1 and TRBJ1-2; D is possibly TRBD1 (5 bases). Germline values: CDR1 MGHRA, CDR2 YSYEKL. The CDR3 length is 14 residues. Trimming took 0 bases from V and 8 from J, leaving 13 bases between them. CDR3 DNA sequence: TGCGCCAGCAGCCAAGAGGATCAGACAGAGGGCTACACCTTC. This sequence encodes CASSQEDQTEGYTF.

This chain joins TRBV5-1 and TRBJ1-1; no clear D gene. The V and J ends lost 0 bases and 7 bases respectively, with 16 bases between them. Germline V lookup: CDR1 SGHRS, CDR2 YFSETQ. The CDR3 is made up of 15 amino acids. CDR3 loop: CASSLDGREAGEAFF. The DNA of the CDR3 is TGCGCCAGCAGCTTGGATGGGAGGGAGGCTGGTGAAGCTTTCTTT.

The chain employs TRBV19 and TRBJ1-1, with TRBD1 identical over 9 bases. The length of the CDR3 is 13 residues. Germline V gives CDR1 LNHDA, CDR2 SQIVND (reference sequence). The ends lost 3 bases at V and 7 bases at J; junction bases unmatched: 3. The CDR3 reads CASSMGTGSEAFF. In nucleotides, the CDR3 is TGTGCCAGTAGTATGGGGACAGGGAGTGAAGCTTTCTTT. The entire variable domain, with the rest obtained from reference TRBV19 and TRBJ1-1, is as follows: DGGITQSPKYLFRKEGQNVTLSCEQNLNHDAMYWYRQDPGQGLRLIYYSQIVNDFQKGDIAEGYSVSREKKESFPLTVTSAQKNPTAFYLCASSMGTGSEAFFGQGTRLTVV.

The genes are TRBV25-1 and TRBJ1-1; D possibly corresponds to TRBD1 (5 bases). CDR3 length: 18 residues. Trimming removed 8 bases from V and 3 bases from J, with 28 bases in between. Germline V gives CDR1 MGHDK, CDR2 SYGVNS. Here the CDR3 reads CASCGPLTGSIGYTEAFF. The CDR3 nucleotides are TGTGCCAGCTGCGGCCCCCTTACAGGAAGTATAGGCTACACTGAAGCTTTCTTT.

This rearrangement joins TRBV2 to TRBJ1-4; D is ambiguous. V lost 6 bases and J lost 0, with 11 bases in between. CDR1 and CDR2 (germline): SNHLY, FYNNEI. CDR3 length equals 15 residues. The CDR3 sequence: CASRDLIATNEKLFF. In DNA form, the CDR3 reads TGTGCCAGCAGGGACCTCATCGCAACTAATGAAAAACTGTTTTTT.

This chain connects TRBV6-2 or TRBV6-3 to TRBJ1-5, with TRBD1 as a possible D gene (6 bases). CDR1 is MNHEY and CDR2 is SVGEGT in the germline V gene. The CDR3 length is 12 residues. Trimming removed 2 bases at V and 9 bases at J, with 8 bases between. DNA for the CDR3: TGTGCCAGCAGTTACCAGGGGAGGCCCCAGCATTTT. Translated: CASSYQGRPQHF.